These 28 T cell receptor beta chains originate from one sample sequenced in a study of T cells expressing NK-cell markers. TCRdb re-called the 5' RACE reads and gives one entry per CDR3 protein, without DNA. This sample's table reports about 150,000 distinct CDR3 sequences. The sequencing sample was made of blood T cells: a sorted CD56 or NKG2C T cell subset, CD4+ or CD8+ T cells, or bulk PBMC T cells (not recorded which). All receptors derive from a man between 18 and 29 years old in good health.

The chain combines TRBV4-3 with TRBJ1-1. This CDR3 comprises 14 residues. Germline assignment: CDR1 LGHNA and CDR2 YSLEER. CDR3 sequence: CASSPVGMNTEAFF.

V usage is TRBV29-1 and J usage is TRBJ2-7; there is no DNA to check the TCRdb D call of TRBD2. Germline CDR1 and CDR2: SQVTM and ANQGSEA. The CDR3 length is 14 residues. CDR3 sequence reads: CSVGLAGKTYEQYF.

V is TRBV7-9 and J is TRBJ1-5; there is no DNA to check the TCRdb D call of TRBD1. The CDR3 runs 14 residues. Germline V lookup: CDR1 SEHNR, CDR2 FQNEAQ (reference sequence). The CDR3 loop is CASSLQGSGQPQHF. The complete variable domain, with remaining parts taken from reference TRBV7-9 and TRBJ1-5, reads DTGVSQNPRHKITKRGQNVTFRCDPISEHNRLYWYRQTLGQGPEFLTYFQNEAQLEKSRLLSDRFSAERPKGSFSTLEIQRTEQGDSAMYLCASSLQGSGQPQHFGDGTRLSIL.

This rearrangement joins TRBV6-1 to TRBJ2-7; the TRBD2 assignment by TCRdb is unverifiable without DNA. The germline gives CDR1 MNHNS, CDR2 SASEGT. The length of the CDR3 is 15 residues. The CDR3 sequence: CASRLLLAGVGEQYF.

CDR3 loop: CASRAQGRTGELFF. This chain joins TRBV6-1 and TRBJ2-2; TCRdb gives TRBD1 as the D gene, but with no DNA this cannot be confirmed. CDR3 size: 14 residues. The germline gives CDR1 MNHNS, CDR2 SASEGT.

The V gene is TRBV11-2, the J gene TRBJ2-3; the D call from TCRdb, TRBD1, cannot be confirmed without DNA. Germline CDR1 is SGHAT and CDR2 is FQNNGV. The CDR3 has 17 residues. CDR3 in amino acids: CASSLEIPGQGTDTQYF.

V gene TRBV1 combines with J gene TRBJ1-5; TCRdb gives TRBD1 as the D gene, but with no DNA this cannot be confirmed. TRBV1 is a pseudogene. The CDR3 totals 16 residues. CDR3 loop: CTSSPQGAGSNQPQHF.

The V and J genes are TRBV7-6 and TRBJ2-3; there is no DNA to check the TCRdb D call of TRBD1. Germline loops: CDR1 SGHVS, CDR2 FNYEAQ. The CDR3 has 14 amino acids. The CDR3: CASSFQGAEDTQYF.

V usage is TRBV7-9 and J usage is TRBJ2-1; the D gene TCRdb calls, TRBD1, cannot be checked with no DNA. This CDR3 region has 15 residues. Germline V gene data show CDR1 as SEHNR and CDR2 as FQNEAQ (reference sequence). The CDR3 reads CASRPPGQGLHEQFF.

J is TRBJ2-5 and V is TRBV19; TCRdb indicates TRBD1, and absent DNA this call remains unverified. Looked up from germline, CDR1 is LNHDA and CDR2 is SQIVND (reference sequence). CDR3 length equals 16 residues. Here the CDR3 reads CASSFIPGTPQETQYF. Complete variable domain (other parts from reference TRBV19 and TRBJ2-5): DGGITQSPKYLFRKEGQNVTLSCEQNLNHDAMYWYRQDPGQGLRLIYYSQIVNDFQKGDIAEGYSVSREKKESFPLTVTSAQKNPTAFYLCASSFIPGTPQETQYFGPGTRLLVL.

This chain uses TRBV6-6 with TRBJ2-5; there is no DNA to check the TCRdb D call of TRBD1. CDR3 length: 13 residues. Germline loops: CDR1 MNHNY, CDR2 SVGAGI (reference sequence). The chain's CDR3 is CATGTGIQETQYF.

The chain uses TRBV5-1 and TRBJ2-5; TCRdb selects TRBD2, and the lack of DNA leaves this call unchecked. The CDR3 extends over 16 amino acids. Germline loops: CDR1 SGHRS, CDR2 YFSETQ. CDR3 loop: CASSWTALGPRETQYF.

This chain joins TRBV27 and TRBJ2-2; TCRdb picks TRBD2, but there is no DNA to check that call. The CDR3 has 17 residues. CDR1 and CDR2 from the germline V gene are MNHEY and SMNVEV (reference sequence). The CDR3 is CASTPLAGDGNTGELFF.

This sequence joins TRBV15 and TRBJ2-3; TCRdb selects TRBD1, and the lack of DNA leaves this call unchecked. This CDR3 is 15 amino acids long. Germline V CDR1 and CDR2: LNHNV, YYDKDF (reference sequence). The CDR3 region is CATSPPRTGADTQYF.

This chain joins TRBV7-9 and TRBJ2-7; the TCRdb D gene call, TRBD1, has no DNA to confirm it. The CDR3 totals 13 residues. The V gene's germline CDR1 is SEHNR and CDR2 FQNEAQ (reference sequence). CDR3 region: CASSLAGTGGEYF.

The V gene is TRBV4-2, the J gene TRBJ2-1. Germline V gene data show CDR1 as LGHNA and CDR2 as YNFKEQ. This CDR3 contains 13 residues. CDR3 in amino acids: CASSQDVGNEQFF.

The chain carries TRBV29-1 and TRBJ2-7. Germline CDR1 is SQVTM and CDR2 is ANQGSEA. CDR3 size: 12 residues. This chain's CDR3 is CRVAGGLYEQYF.

The V and J genes are TRBV25-1 and TRBJ2-4. The CDR3 runs 13 residues. Germline CDR1 is MGHDK and CDR2 is SYGVNS. The CDR3 loop is CASSEESINIQYF.

This CDR3 is CASSSSRGQETQYF. V and J are TRBV11-2 and TRBJ2-5; TCRdb's D call of TRBD1 is untestable without DNA. The CDR3 extends over 14 amino acids. Germline lookup yields CDR1 SGHAT and CDR2 FQNNGV.

The chain links TRBV20-1 to TRBJ2-1; with no DNA, the TCRdb D assignment of TRBD2 cannot be verified. The CDR3 length is 16 residues. Germline V gene sequence: CDR1 DFQATT, CDR2 SNEGSKA (reference sequence). The CDR3 protein is CSARDLDGSSDNEQFF.

The genes are TRBV18 and TRBJ2-1. The CDR3 extends over 17 amino acids. CDR1 and CDR2 from the germline V gene are KGHSH and LQKENI. CDR3: CASSRFGEFSSYNEQFF.

The chain is built from TRBV7-9 and TRBJ2-7. Per the germline V gene, CDR1 is SEHNR and CDR2 is FQNEAQ (reference sequence). This CDR3 contains 14 residues. The chain's CDR3 is CASSSDQLRGEQYF. Together with reference TRBV7-9 and TRBJ2-7, the CDR3 gives the full variable domain: DTGVSQNPRHKITKRGQNVTFRCDPISEHNRLYWYRQTLGQGPEFLTYFQNEAQLEKSRLLSDRFSAERPKGSFSTLEIQRTEQGDSAMYLCASSSDQLRGEQYFGPGTRLTVT.

The chain couples TRBV29-1 to TRBJ2-1. CDR1 is SQVTM, CDR2 ANQGSEA, per germline. This CDR3 has 14 amino acids. The CDR3 here is CSVDGLGLYNEQFF.

V usage is TRBV6-1 and J usage is TRBJ1-1; TCRdb proposes TRBD1, but this gene call is untestable without DNA. Germline V gene data show CDR1 as MNHNS and CDR2 as SASEGT. The length of the CDR3 is 13 residues. The CDR3 spells CASSARGSTEAFF.

The chain links TRBV7-9 to TRBJ2-1. CDR3 length: 13 residues. Per the germline V gene, CDR1 is SEHNR and CDR2 is FQNEAQ (reference sequence). The CDR3 reads CASSADIRNEQFF.

The V gene is TRBV27, the J gene TRBJ2-1. CDR3 size: 16 residues. Germline loops: CDR1 MNHEY, CDR2 SMNVEV (reference sequence). The CDR3 reads CASSLDGELFYNEQFF.

J is TRBJ2-2 and V is TRBV7-9. The germline V gene encodes CDR1 SEHNR and CDR2 FQNEAQ (reference sequence). The CDR3 totals 13 residues. This CDR3 reads CASRYAGAGELFF.

The chain links TRBV25-1 to TRBJ2-7. The CDR3 is 11 residues long. Germline CDR1 is MGHDK and CDR2 is SYGVNS. CDR3 region: CASGSWNEQYF.